One T cell receptor (beta chain) is described in this entry. This specimen comes from a study of blood T cell repertoires in COVID-19. Study context: Sample material is recorded as cDNA or gDNA derived from T cells, B-cell-depleted T cells, or PBMCs.

The assay was immunoSEQ multiplex PCR, and TCRdb's table has in-frame clones only and misses some. The sample lists 210,000 or so clones, under 80% occurring once. The sequencing input was peripheral blood. This sequence was found in a man aged 45 to 65 who had recovered from COVID-19.

CDR3 sequence reads: CASSQVLSSYEQYF. The CDR3 nucleotides read TGCGCCAGCAGCCAAGTGTTGAGCTCCTACGAGCAGTACTTC. The chain couples TRBV4-3 to TRBJ2-7; D not certain. This CDR3 has 14 amino acids. Germline V gene sequence: CDR1 LGHNA, CDR2 YSLEER. Trimming stripped 1 base from V and 0 bases from J, with 7 bases between.